This TCR beta chain stems from a study of tumor and adjacent non-tumor tissue in lung cancer. Regarding the study as a whole: TCR diversity was significantly greater in tumor than normal lung tissue.

The library came from three nested PCR rounds adapted from ARM-PCR protocols. TCRdb re-called the multiplex PCR reads with MiXCR, one entry per CDR3 protein. The sample holds approximately 66,000 distinct CDR3 sequences; around 64% are singletons and the top ten take under 35%. Regarding this clonotype: Its antigen is still unknown. One end of the junction fails to match germline, which may point to a read error.

CDR1 and CDR2 from the germline V gene are SGHAT and FQNNGV. CDR3 length equals 18 residues. No cell sorting was done before RNA was extracted from the tissue. Distant lung tissue was collected more than 3 cm away from the tumor edge. Sequences were obtained from distant non-tumor lung tissue. The chain employs TRBV11-2 and TRBJ2-3; 13 bases line up with TRBD2. The sequence was collected from a man aged 65 to 85 with non-small cell lung cancer. This chain's CDR3 is CASSFWTSGSRAADTQYF. CDR3 in DNA: TGTGCTAGCAGCTTCTGGACTAGCGGGAGCAGGGCCGCAGATACGCAGTATTTT.